The clone carrying this TCR beta chain occurred a few times. Its antigen is not identified. The CDR3 consists of 14 residues. Germline assignment: CDR1 MDHEN and CDR2 SYDVKM. V dropped 5 bases and J dropped 2 bases, with 10 bases sitting between them. This sample's time point: newly diagnosed GD, antithyroid drugs for less than 3 months. Researchers made the TCR library from RNA that was extracted from PBMCs. This sample stems from a study of regulatory T cells in long-lasting Graves disease. Overall study findings and caveats: Possibly, too few samples lowered accuracy. Those with persistent Graves' had less TCR diversity than newly diagnosed patients.

Arm-PCR of CDR3 regions and iRepertoire HTBI primers were used to build TCR beta libraries. TCRdb processed the multiplex PCR reads anew with MiXCR; each CDR3 protein has one entry. The sample yields 400,000 to 550,000 distinct CDR3 sequences, about a sixth seen once. The same specimen was also included in a second study, on T cells in Graves' hyperthyroidism and ophthalmopathy. That paper adds: First-round RT-PCR of the TCR CDR3 relied on the HTBI primer set.

The sample here was peripheral blood mononuclear cells (PBMCs), taken at new diagnosis, from a patient treated with antithyroid drugs. V and J are TRBV28 and TRBJ1-5; tentatively, D is TRBD1 (5 bases). This clonotype originated in a woman in her late teens or twenties with Graves disease. The CDR3 sequence is CASSEGFGNQPQHF. The CDR3 DNA follows: TGTGCCAGCAGTGAGGGGTTCGGCAATCAGCCCCAGCATTTT.